Below are 20 T cell receptor beta chains sequenced from a single sample in a study of blood T cell repertoires in COVID-19. TCRdb's copy holds only in-frame clones and misses some; the assay was immunoSEQ multiplex PCR. Of hundreds of thousands of clones listed, 87% are singletons. The sample taken for sequencing was PBMCs or T cells enriched from blood (not recorded which). Receptor source: a woman aged 45-65 years who had recovered from COVID-19.

The genes are TRBV4-3 and TRBJ2-2; TRBD1 matches at 12 bases. This CDR3 has 20 residues. Trimming at V came to 4 bases and at J to 6 bases, leaving 18 bases not matched to a gene. Germline V gene lookup returns CDR1 LGHNA and CDR2 YSLEER. The CDR3 nucleotides read TGCGCCAGCAGCCGAGATTTACGGGACAGGGGGCGTCTTGGTCCCGGGGAGCTGTTTTTT. This gives the protein CASSRDLRDRGRLGPGELFF.

The chain joins TRBV6-4 to TRBJ1-6, with 10 bases aligning to TRBD1. The CDR3 loop spans 15 amino acids. Germline loops: CDR1 MRHNA, CDR2 SNTAGT. The junction had 9 bases not matched to a gene; V was cut back by 6 bases and J by 10 bases. CDR3 in DNA: TGTGCCAGCAGCCTGACAGGGGGCTATGGCTCACCCCTCCACTTT. Encoded protein: CASSLTGGYGSPLHF.

The chain combines TRBV7-2 with TRBJ1-1, with D unclear. V was clipped by 1 base and J by 5 bases, with 14 bases between them. The CDR3 is 15 residues long. Germline V gives CDR1 SGHTA, CDR2 FQGNSA. CDR3 sequence: CASSLGLARGTEAFF. The DNA for the CDR3 is TGTGCCAGCAGCTTAGGTTTAGCCCGGGGAACTGAAGCTTTCTTT.

This rearrangement joins TRBV5-8 to TRBJ1-5, with 7 bases identical to TRBD1. The CDR3 length is 14 residues. The germline CDR1 and CDR2 sequences are SGHTS and YDEGEE. The junction had 1 base not matched to a gene; V was cut back by 1 base and J by 3 bases. The CDR3 DNA reads as TGTGCCAGCAGCTTGACAGGGGCCAATCAGCCCCAGCATTTT. This encodes CASSLTGANQPQHF.

The chain is built from TRBV19 and TRBJ2-6; 9 bases fit TRBD1. The junction had 4 bases not matched to a gene; V was cut back by 7 bases and J by 0 bases. CDR1 is LNHDA and CDR2 is SQIVND in the germline V gene (reference sequence). The CDR3 covers 16 residues. The CDR3 loop reads CASTGTGISGANVLTF. CDR3 nucleotide sequence: TGTGCCAGTACCGGGACAGGGATCTCTGGGGCCAACGTCCTGACTTTC.

This chain uses TRBV19 with TRBJ2-1; TRBD1 might be the D (5 bases). V gave up 7 bases and J gave up 5 bases, with 12 bases separating them. Per germline, CDR1 LNHDA and CDR2 SQIVND (reference sequence). The CDR3 sequence is 13 residues long. The CDR3 sequence is CASTETANNEQFF. For the CDR3, the DNA is TGTGCCAGTACCGAGACAGCAAACAATGAGCAGTTCTTC.

The chain joins TRBV11-2 to TRBJ1-5; no firm D call. The CDR3 extends over 15 amino acids. Germline assignment: CDR1 SGHAT and CDR2 FQNNGV. V dropped 1 base and J dropped 2 bases, with 9 bases sitting between them. CDR3 amino acids: CASSLGGSGNQPQHF. For the CDR3, the DNA is TGTGCCAGCAGCTTAGGAGGGTCGGGCAATCAGCCCCAGCATTTT.

This clone appeared a few times. The J gene is TRBJ1-2, the V gene TRBV10-3; TRBD1 aligns across 8 bases. The CDR3 is made up of 15 amino acids. Germline CDR1 reads ENHRY; CDR2 reads SYGVKD. V trimming: 2 bases; J trimming: 7 bases; junction bases outside the gene matches: 9. The CDR3 here is CAISEQSGGAGGYTF. The CDR3 region has the DNA TGTGCCATCAGTGAGCAATCAGGGGGCGCGGGTGGCTACACCTTC.

This chain links TRBV28 with TRBJ1-2; 7 nucleotides match TRBD1. This CDR3 contains 13 residues. The junction had 10 bases not matched to a gene; V was cut back by 5 bases and J by 10 bases. Germline lookup yields CDR1 MDHEN and CDR2 SYDVKM. The CDR3 bases are TGTGCCAGCAGTCCGGAGGACAGGCCGGCCTACACCTTC. Translated: CASSPEDRPAYTF.

V gene TRBV9 combines with J gene TRBJ2-1; 12 bases match TRBD1. The CDR3 length is 16 residues. CDR1 and CDR2 from the germline V gene are SGDLS and YYNGEE. V lost 1 base to trimming and J lost 5 bases; unmatched junction nucleotides: 4. CDR3 sequence (DNA): TGTGCCAGCAGCGTAAGTAGGGACAGGGGGCACAATGAGCAGTTCTTC. This translates into CASSVSRDRGHNEQFF.

This clone appeared a single time. This chain connects TRBV3-1 (or the pseudogene TRBV3-2) to TRBJ1-1; D might be TRBD1 (5 bases). V gave up 2 bases and J gave up 4 bases, with 11 bases separating them. Germline V gene lookup returns CDR1 LGHDT and CDR2 YNNKEL (reference sequence). This CDR3 has 14 residues. CDR3 sequence (DNA): TGTGCCAGCAGCCAACAGGGTAAAAGCACTGAAGCTTTCTTT. Encoded protein: CASSQQGKSTEAFF.

V gene TRBV24-1 combines with J gene TRBJ2-5; possibly TRBD1 for D (5 bases). The germline V gene encodes CDR1 KGHDR and CDR2 SFDVKD. Trimming shortened V by 7 bases and J by 3 bases, and 11 bases separated the two germline ends. The CDR3 length is 13 residues. The DNA of the CDR3 is TGTGCCACCAGAGGGGCAGGGAAAGAGACCCAGTACTTC. Encoded protein: CATRGAGKETQYF.

The chain links TRBV19 to TRBJ1-1, with D unresolved. Trimming removed 5 bases from V and 12 bases from J, with 19 bases in between. CDR1 LNHDA and CDR2 SQIVND come from the germline V gene (reference sequence). The CDR3 has 13 amino acids. CDR3 sequence: CASSEDVERLTFF. CDR3 coding DNA: TGTGCCAGTAGTGAAGACGTGGAGCGGTTGACTTTCTTT.

The rearrangement joins TRBV4-3 to TRBJ1-2; the D is unclear. CDR3 length: 17 residues. The V end was cut by 4 bases, the J end by 8 bases, with 26 bases between. The germline V gene has CDR1 LGHNA and CDR2 YSLEER. The CDR3 reads CASSRKVGEGIIGGYTF. CDR3 sequence (DNA): TGCGCCAGCAGCCGAAAAGTCGGTGAGGGCATCATAGGGGGCTACACCTTC.

Here the CDR3 DNA reads TGTGCCTGGAGTGTGAGGGAAGGTAGTCGTTATGGCTACACCTTC. It yields the protein CAWSVREGSRYGYTF. This rearrangement joins TRBV30 to TRBJ1-2; D is undetermined. This CDR3 comprises 15 residues. CDR1 and CDR2 (germline): GTSNPN, SVGIG (reference sequence). V lost 0 bases and J lost 5, with 16 bases in between. The complete variable domain, with remaining parts taken from reference TRBV30 and TRBJ1-2, reads SQTIHQWPATLVQPVGSPLSLECTVEGTSNPNLYWYRQAAGRGLQLLFYSVGIGQISSEVPQNLSASRPQDRQFILSSKKLLLSDSGFYLCAWSVREGSRYGYTFGSGTRLTVV.

The rearrangement joins TRBV12-3 or TRBV12-4 to TRBJ1-1; TRBD1 aligns across 8 bases. The CDR3 runs 12 residues. V lost 5 bases and J lost 8; bases outside the gene matches: 4. The DNA for the CDR3 is TGTGCCAGCAGTCGTGGGGACAGGGAAGCTTTCTTT. It encodes CASSRGDREAFF.

The chain couples TRBV28 to TRBJ1-2; no clear D. Germline V lookup: CDR1 MDHEN, CDR2 SYDVKM. This CDR3 contains 12 residues. V was clipped by 6 bases and J by 4 bases, with 9 bases between them. The CDR3, as DNA: TGTGCCAGCAGGGAGGGTCGCTATGGCTACACCTTC. Encoded protein: CASREGRYGYTF.

The V gene is TRBV3-1 (or the pseudogene TRBV3-2), the J gene TRBJ1-5; no firm D call. Trimming took off 0 bases at V and 7 bases at J, with 4 bases between the two ends. The CDR3 is made up of 12 amino acids. Germline V gene sequence: CDR1 LGHDT, CDR2 YNNKEL (reference sequence). CDR3 coding DNA: TGTGCCAGCAGCCAAGACCTGCAGCCCCAGCATTTT. Translated: CASSQDLQPQHF.

V gene TRBV19 combines with J gene TRBJ2-3, with D possibly TRBD1 on 6 matching bases. The germline V and J ends were trimmed by 9 bases and 1 base, with 8 bases remaining between them. CDR1 and CDR2 from the germline V gene are LNHDA and SQIVND (reference sequence). The CDR3 loop spans 12 amino acids. The CDR3 DNA sequence: TGTGCCAGCAGGGGCCGCACAGATACGCAGTATTTT. Encoded protein: CASRGRTDTQYF.

This chain uses TRBV18 with TRBJ1-1; D gene unclear. This CDR3 has 12 amino acids. The germline gives CDR1 KGHSH, CDR2 LQKENI. V lost 2 bases, J lost 11 bases, and 12 bases lay in between. The CDR3 DNA sequence: TGTGCCAGCTCACCAAACGGTTTTGATGCTTTCTTT. The encoded protein is CASSPNGFDAFF.